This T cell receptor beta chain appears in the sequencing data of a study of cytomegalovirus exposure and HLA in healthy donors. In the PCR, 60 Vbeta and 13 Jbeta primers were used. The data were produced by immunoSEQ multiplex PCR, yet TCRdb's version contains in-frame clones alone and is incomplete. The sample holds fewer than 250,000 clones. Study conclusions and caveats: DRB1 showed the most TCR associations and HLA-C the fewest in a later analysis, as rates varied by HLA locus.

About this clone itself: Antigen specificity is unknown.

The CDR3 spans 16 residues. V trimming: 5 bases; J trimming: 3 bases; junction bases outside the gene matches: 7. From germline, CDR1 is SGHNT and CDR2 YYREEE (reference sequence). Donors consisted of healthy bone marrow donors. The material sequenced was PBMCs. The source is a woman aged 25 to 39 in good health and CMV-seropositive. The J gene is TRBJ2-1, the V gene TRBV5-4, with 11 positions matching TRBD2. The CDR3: CASRPGTSGNYNEQFF. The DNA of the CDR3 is TGTGCCAGCAGACCTGGGACTAGCGGAAACTACAATGAGCAGTTCTTC.